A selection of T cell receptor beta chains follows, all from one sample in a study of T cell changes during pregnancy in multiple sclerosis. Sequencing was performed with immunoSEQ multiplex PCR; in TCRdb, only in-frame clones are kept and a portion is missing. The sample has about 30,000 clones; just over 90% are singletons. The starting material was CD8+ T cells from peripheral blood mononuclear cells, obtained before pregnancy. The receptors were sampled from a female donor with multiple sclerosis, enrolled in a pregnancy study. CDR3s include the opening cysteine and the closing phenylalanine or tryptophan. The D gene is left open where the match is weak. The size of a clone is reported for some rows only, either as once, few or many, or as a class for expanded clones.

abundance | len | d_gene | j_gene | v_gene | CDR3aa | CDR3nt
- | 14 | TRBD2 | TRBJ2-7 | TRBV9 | CASSTRSAGDEQYF | TGTGCCAGCAGCACACGAAGTGCGGGAGACGAGCAGTACTTC
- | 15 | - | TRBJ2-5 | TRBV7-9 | CASSSTRAEVETQYF | TGTGCCAGCAGCTCGACCAGGGCAGAAGTAGAGACCCAGTACTTC
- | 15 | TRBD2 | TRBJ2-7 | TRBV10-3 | CATGGAGGESYEQYF | TGTGCCACGGGGGGGGCAGGAGGGGAGTCCTACGAGCAGTACTTC
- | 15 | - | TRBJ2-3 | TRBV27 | CASSLGPSSTDTQYF | TGTGCCAGCAGTTTAGGCCCCTCTAGCACAGATACGCAGTATTTT
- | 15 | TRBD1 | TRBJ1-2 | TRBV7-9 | CASSMGTGGRDGYTF | TGTGCCAGCAGCATGGGGACAGGGGGTAGAGATGGCTACACCTTC
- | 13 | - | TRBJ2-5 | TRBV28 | CASTTREWRAQYF | TGTGCCAGCACCACACGCGAATGGCGGGCCCAGTACTTC
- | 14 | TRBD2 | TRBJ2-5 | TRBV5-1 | CASSLSLAEETQYF | TGCGCCAGCAGCTTGTCTCTAGCGGAAGAGACCCAGTACTTC
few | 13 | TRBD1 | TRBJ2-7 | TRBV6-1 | CASRGDSTYEQYF | TGTGCCAGCAGGGGGGACAGTACGTACGAGCAGTACTTC
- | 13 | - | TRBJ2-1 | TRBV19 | CASSVLGGNEQFF | TGTGCCAGTAGTGTCCTAGGGGGTAATGAGCAGTTCTTC
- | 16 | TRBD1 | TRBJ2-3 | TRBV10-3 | CAISESGRGQADTQYF | TGTGCCATCAGTGAGTCGGGCAGGGGGCAGGCAGATACGCAGTATTTT
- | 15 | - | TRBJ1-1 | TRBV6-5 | CASSYSTTRSTEAFF | TGTGCCAGCAGTTACTCGACCACTCGGAGCACTGAAGCTTTCTTT
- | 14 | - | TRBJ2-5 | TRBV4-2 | CASSRNRYQETQYF | TGTGCCAGCAGCCGAAACAGGTACCAAGAGACCCAGTACTTC
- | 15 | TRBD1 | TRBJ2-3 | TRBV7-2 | CASSHWTGWGDTQYF | TGTGCCAGCAGCCACTGGACAGGGTGGGGTGATACGCAGTATTTT
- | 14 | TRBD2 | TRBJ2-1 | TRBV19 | CASQRGGSYNEQFF | TGTGCCAGTCAGCGGGGGGGCTCCTACAATGAGCAGTTCTTC
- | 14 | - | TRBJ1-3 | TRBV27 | CASSFLGPGNTIYF | TGTGCCAGCAGTTTCCTGGGGCCTGGAAACACCATATATTTT
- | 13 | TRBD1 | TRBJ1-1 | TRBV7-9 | CASSYQGALEAFF | TGTGCCAGCAGCTACCAGGGGGCCCTTGAAGCTTTCTTT
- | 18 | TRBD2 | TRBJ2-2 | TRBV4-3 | CASSQDEFLAANTGELFF | TGCGCCAGCAGCCAAGACGAATTCCTAGCGGCCAACACCGGGGAGCTGTTTTTT
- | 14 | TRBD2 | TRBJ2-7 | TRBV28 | CASALSGGGYEQYF | TGTGCCAGCGCCCTTTCGGGGGGAGGATACGAGCAGTACTTC
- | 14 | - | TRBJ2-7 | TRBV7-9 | CASSLAGSGYEQYF | TGTGCCAGCAGCTTAGCCGGGAGCGGCTACGAGCAGTACTTC
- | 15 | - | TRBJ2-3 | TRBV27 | CASSPTMAGTDTQYF | TGTGCCAGCAGTCCGACCATGGCGGGCACAGATACGCAGTATTTT
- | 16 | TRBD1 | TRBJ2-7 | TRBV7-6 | CASSLAQAGGSYEQYF | TGTGCCAGCAGCTTAGCCCAGGCAGGGGGCTCCTACGAGCAGTACTTC
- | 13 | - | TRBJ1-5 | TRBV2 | CASDVGGNQPQHF | TGTGCCAGCGACGTGGGGGGAAATCAGCCCCAGCATTTT
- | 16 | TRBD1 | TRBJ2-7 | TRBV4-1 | CASSQEPGTGTYEQYF | TGCGCCAGCAGCCAAGAGCCCGGGACAGGGACCTACGAGCAGTACTTC
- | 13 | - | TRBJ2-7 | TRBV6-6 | CASSYRSSYEQYF | TGTGCCAGCAGCTACAGGAGCTCCTACGAGCAGTACTTC
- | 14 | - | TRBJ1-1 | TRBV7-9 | CASSLRGEDTEAFF | TGTGCCAGCAGCTTAAGGGGTGAGGACACTGAAGCTTTCTTT
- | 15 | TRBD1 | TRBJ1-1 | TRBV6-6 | CASSSPGQGAPEAFF | TGTGCCAGCAGTTCTCCGGGACAGGGTGCCCCTGAAGCTTTCTTT
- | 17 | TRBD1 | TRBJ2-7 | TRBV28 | CASSPVTGTGTPREQYF | TGTGCCAGCAGTCCAGTTACCGGGACAGGGACCCCCAGGGAGCAGTACTTC
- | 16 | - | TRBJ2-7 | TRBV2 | CASKKSGQGFSYEQYF | TGTGCCAGCAAAAAGAGCGGGCAGGGATTCTCCTACGAGCAGTACTTC
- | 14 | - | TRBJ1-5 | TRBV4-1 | CASSQDNGNQPQHF | TGCGCCAGCAGCCAAGATAACGGGAATCAGCCCCAGCATTTT
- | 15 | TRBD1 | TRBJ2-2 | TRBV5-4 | CASSRTGGNAGELFF | TGTGCCAGCAGCCGGACAGGGGGCAATGCCGGGGAGCTGTTTTTT
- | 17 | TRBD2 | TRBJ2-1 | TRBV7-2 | CASSQFGLAGLFNEQFF | TGTGCCAGCAGCCAATTCGGACTAGCGGGATTGTTCAATGAGCAGTTCTTC
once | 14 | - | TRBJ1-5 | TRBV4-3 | CASSQGPGNQPQHF | TGCGCCAGCAGCCAAGGGCCAGGCAATCAGCCCCAGCATTTT
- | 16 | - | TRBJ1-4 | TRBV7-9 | CASSLAGGATNEKLFF | TGTGCCAGCAGCTTGGCGGGGGGCGCGACTAATGAAAAACTGTTTTTT
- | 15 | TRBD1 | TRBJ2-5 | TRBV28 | CASSWTGKKKETQYF | TGTGCCAGCAGCTGGACAGGGAAAAAGAAAGAGACCCAGTACTTC
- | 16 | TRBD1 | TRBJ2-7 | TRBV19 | CASSIGGQGRLYEQYF | TGTGCCAGTAGTATAGGGGGACAGGGGAGGCTTTACGAGCAGTACTTC
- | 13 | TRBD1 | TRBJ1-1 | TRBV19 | CASMGQGYTEAFF | TGTGCCAGTATGGGACAGGGCTACACTGAAGCTTTCTTT
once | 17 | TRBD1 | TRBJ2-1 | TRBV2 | CASSEPEPGQGYNEQFF | TGTGCCAGCAGTGAGCCTGAGCCGGGACAGGGCTACAATGAGCAGTTCTTC
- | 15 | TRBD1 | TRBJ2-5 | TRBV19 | CASSTKDRGRETQYF | TGTGCCAGTAGTACTAAAGACAGGGGTCGAGAGACCCAGTACTTC
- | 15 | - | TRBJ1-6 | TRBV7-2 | CASSSPSSYNSPLHF | TGTGCCAGCAGCTCCCCTAGCTCCTATAATTCACCCCTCCACTTT
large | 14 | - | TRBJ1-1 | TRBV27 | CASSLTAGNTEAFF | TGTGCCAGCAGTTTAACCGCAGGGAACACTGAAGCTTTCTTT
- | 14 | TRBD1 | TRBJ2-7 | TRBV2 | CASRVIGTDYEQYF | TGTGCCAGCAGGGTTATTGGGACAGACTACGAGCAGTACTTC
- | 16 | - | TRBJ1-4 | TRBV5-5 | CASSKNPTELNEKLFF | TGTGCCAGCAGCAAAAACCCGACAGAACTTAATGAAAAACTGTTTTTT
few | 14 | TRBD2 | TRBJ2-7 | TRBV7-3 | CASSPRLAGGEQYF | TGTGCCAGCAGCCCCAGACTAGCGGGCGGGGAGCAGTACTTC
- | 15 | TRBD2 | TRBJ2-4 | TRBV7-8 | CASSSTGLERNIQYF | TGTGCCAGCAGCTCAACAGGACTAGAGAGAAACATTCAGTACTTC
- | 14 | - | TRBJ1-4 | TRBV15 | CATSRAQGYEKLFF | TGTGCCACCAGCAGAGCACAGGGTTATGAAAAACTGTTTTTT
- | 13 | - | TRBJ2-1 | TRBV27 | CASSYAWANEQFF | TGTGCCAGCAGCTACGCATGGGCGAATGAGCAGTTCTTC
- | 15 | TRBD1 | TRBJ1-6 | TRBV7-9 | CASSPGQGLNSPLHF | TGTGCCAGCAGCCCCGGACAGGGCCTAAATTCACCCCTCCACTTT
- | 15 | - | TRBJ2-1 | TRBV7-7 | CASSSNRDPYNEQFF | TGTGCCAGCAGCTCGAACAGGGACCCCTACAATGAGCAGTTCTTC
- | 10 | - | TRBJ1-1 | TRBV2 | CASTNTEAFF | TGTGCCAGCACAAACACTGAAGCTTTCTTT
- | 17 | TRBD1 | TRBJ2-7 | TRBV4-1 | CASSQDLGTATFYEQYF | TGCGCCAGCAGCCAAGATTTGGGGACAGCCACCTTTTACGAGCAGTACTTC
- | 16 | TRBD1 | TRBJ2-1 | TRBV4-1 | CASSLRDRGLVDEQFF | TGCGCCAGCAGCCTCCGGGACAGGGGGCTAGTGGATGAGCAGTTCTTC
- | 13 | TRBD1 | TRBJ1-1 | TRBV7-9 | CASSPGTGDEAFF | TGTGCCAGCAGCCCCGGGACAGGGGATGAAGCTTTCTTT
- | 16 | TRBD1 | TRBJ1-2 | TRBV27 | CASSTLGQGAAGGYTF | TGTGCCAGCAGCACCCTAGGACAGGGGGCCGCCGGAGGCTACACCTTC
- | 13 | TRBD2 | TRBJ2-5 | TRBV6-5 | CASRVTSGETQYF | TGTGCCAGCAGAGTGACTAGCGGAGAGACCCAGTACTTC
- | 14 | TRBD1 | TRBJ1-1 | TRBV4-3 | CASSPYRGRTEAFF | TGCGCCAGCAGCCCTTACAGGGGGCGGACTGAAGCTTTCTTT
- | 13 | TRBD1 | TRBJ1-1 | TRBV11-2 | CASSYPGTDEAFF | TGTGCCAGCAGTTATCCCGGGACAGATGAAGCTTTCTTT
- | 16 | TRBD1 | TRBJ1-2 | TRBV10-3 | CAISEPRDRRYDGYTF | TGTGCCATCAGTGAGCCGCGGGACAGGAGATACGATGGCTACACCTTC
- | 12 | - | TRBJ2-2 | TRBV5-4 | CASSLYTGELFF | TGTGCCAGCAGCCTTTACACCGGGGAGCTGTTTTTT
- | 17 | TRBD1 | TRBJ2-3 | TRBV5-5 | CASSLEGGGSYTDTQYF | TGTGCCAGCAGCTTGGAAGGGGGCGGGTCTTACACAGATACGCAGTATTTT